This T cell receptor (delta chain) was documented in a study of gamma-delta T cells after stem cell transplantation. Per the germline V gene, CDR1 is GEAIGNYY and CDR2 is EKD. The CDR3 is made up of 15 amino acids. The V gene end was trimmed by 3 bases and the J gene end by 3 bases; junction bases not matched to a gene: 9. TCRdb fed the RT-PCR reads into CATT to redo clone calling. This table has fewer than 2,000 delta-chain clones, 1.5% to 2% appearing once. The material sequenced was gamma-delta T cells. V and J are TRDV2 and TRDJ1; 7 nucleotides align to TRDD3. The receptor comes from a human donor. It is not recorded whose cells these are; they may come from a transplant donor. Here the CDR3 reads CACDRLGNGADKLIF. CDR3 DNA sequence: TGTGCCTGTGACCGACTGGGGAACGGGGCCGATAAACTCATCTTT.